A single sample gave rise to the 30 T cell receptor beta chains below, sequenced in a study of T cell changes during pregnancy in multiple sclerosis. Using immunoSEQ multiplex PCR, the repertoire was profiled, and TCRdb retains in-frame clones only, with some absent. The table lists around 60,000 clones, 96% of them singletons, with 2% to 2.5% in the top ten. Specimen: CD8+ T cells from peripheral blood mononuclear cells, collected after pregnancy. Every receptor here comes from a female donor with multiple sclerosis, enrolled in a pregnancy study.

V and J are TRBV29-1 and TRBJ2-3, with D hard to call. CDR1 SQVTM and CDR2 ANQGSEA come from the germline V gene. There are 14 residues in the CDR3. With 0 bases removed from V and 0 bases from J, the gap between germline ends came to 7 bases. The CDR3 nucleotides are TGCAGCGTTGAAGAGTGGCTGAGCACAGATACGCAGTATTTT. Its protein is CSVEEWLSTDTQYF.

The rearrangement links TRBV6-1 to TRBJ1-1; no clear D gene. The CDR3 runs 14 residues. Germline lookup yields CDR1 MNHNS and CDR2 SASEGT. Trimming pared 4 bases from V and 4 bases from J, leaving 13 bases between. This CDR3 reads CASSVGRSITEAFF. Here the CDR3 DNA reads TGTGCCAGCAGTGTGGGCAGATCGATCACTGAAGCTTTCTTT.

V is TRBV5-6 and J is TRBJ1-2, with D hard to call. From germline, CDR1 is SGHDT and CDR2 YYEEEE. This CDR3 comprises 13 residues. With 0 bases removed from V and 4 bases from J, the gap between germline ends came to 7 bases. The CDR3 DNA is TGTGCCAGCAGCTTGGGGTCCGGCTATGGCTACACCTTC. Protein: CASSLGSGYGYTF.

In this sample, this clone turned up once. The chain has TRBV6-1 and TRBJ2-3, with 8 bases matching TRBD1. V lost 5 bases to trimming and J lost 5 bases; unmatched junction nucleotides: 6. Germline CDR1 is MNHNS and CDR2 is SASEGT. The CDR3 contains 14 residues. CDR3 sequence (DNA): TGTGCCAGCAGTTCTCGGACAGGGCAAGATACGCAGTATTTT. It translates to CASSSRTGQDTQYF.

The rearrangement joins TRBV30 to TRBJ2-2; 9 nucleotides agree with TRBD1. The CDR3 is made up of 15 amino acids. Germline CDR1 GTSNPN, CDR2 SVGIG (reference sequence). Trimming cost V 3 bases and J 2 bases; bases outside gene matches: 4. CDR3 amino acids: CAWSGDRANTGELFF. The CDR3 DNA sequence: TGTGCCTGGAGCGGGGACAGGGCCAACACCGGGGAGCTGTTTTTT.

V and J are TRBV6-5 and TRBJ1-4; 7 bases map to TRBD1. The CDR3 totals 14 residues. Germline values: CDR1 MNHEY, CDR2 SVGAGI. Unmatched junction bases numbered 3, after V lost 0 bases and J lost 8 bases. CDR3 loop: CASSYSGTEEKLFF. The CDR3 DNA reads TGTGCCAGCAGTTACTCGGGGACAGAAGAAAAACTGTTTTTT.

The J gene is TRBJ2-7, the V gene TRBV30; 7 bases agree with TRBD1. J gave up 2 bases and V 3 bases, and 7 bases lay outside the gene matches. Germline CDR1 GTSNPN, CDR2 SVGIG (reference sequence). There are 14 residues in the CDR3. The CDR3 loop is CAWSDADRAYEQYF. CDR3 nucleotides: TGTGCCTGGAGCGACGCTGACAGGGCCTACGAGCAGTACTTC.

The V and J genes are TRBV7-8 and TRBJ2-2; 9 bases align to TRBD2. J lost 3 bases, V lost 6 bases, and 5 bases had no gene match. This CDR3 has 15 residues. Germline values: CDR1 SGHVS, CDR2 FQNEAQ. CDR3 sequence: CASRPAGGDTGELFF. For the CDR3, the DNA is TGTGCCAGCAGACCAGCGGGAGGTGACACCGGGGAGCTGTTTTTT.

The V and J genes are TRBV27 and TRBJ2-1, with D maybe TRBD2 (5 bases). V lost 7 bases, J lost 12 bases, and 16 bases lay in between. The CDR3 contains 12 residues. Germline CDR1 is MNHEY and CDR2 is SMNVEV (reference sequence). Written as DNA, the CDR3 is TGTGCCAGCACAGACGGGATTGGTGTGCAGTTCTTC. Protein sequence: CASTDGIGVQFF.

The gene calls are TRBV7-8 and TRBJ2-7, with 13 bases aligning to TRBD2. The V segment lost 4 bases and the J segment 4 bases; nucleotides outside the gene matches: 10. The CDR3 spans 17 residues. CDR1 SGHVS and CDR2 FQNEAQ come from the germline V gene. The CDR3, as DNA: TGTGCCAGCAGCTCACCCGGACTAGCGGGAGAAGTGTACGAGCAGTACTTC. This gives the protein CASSSPGLAGEVYEQYF.

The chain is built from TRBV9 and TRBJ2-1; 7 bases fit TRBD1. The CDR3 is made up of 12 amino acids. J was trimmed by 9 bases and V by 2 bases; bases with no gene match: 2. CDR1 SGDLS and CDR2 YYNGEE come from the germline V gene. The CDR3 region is CASSVRGLEQFF. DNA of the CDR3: TGTGCCAGCAGCGTTAGGGGGCTTGAGCAGTTCTTC.

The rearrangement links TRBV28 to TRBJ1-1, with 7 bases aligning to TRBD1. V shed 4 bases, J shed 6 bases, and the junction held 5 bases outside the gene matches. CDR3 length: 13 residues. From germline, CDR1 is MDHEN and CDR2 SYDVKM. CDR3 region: CASSWQGGPEAFF. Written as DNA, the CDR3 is TGTGCCAGCAGTTGGCAGGGGGGCCCTGAAGCTTTCTTT.

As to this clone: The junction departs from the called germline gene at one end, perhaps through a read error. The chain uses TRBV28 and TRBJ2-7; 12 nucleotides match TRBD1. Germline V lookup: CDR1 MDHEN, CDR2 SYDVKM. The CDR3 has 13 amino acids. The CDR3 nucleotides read TGTGCCAGCAGTTTCGGGACAGGGGGCCGCGCGGGCTTC. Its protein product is CASSFGTGGRAGF.

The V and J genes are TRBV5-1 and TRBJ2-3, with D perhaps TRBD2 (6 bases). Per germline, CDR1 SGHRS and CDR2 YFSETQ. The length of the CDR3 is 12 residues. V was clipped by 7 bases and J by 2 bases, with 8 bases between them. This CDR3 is CASRGITDTQYF. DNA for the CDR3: TGCGCCAGCCGCGGGATCACAGATACGCAGTATTTT.

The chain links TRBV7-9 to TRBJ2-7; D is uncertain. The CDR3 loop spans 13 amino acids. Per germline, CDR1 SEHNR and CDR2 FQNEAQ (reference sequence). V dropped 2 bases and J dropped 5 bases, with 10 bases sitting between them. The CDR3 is CASSLISEHEQYF. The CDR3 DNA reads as TGTGCCAGCAGCTTAATTAGTGAGCACGAGCAGTACTTC.

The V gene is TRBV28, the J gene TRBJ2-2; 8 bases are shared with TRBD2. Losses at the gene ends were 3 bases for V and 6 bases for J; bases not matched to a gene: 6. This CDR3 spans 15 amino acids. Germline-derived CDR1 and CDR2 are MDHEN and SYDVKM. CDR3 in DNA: TGTGCCAGCAGTTTGTTCCTAGCGGGCCCCGGGGAGCTGTTTTTT. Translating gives CASSLFLAGPGELFF.

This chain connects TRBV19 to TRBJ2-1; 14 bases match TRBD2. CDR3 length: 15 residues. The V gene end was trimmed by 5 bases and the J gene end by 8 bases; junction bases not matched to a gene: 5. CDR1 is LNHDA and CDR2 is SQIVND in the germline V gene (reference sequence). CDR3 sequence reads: CASSVGLAGDYEQFF. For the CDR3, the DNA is TGTGCCAGTAGTGTGGGACTAGCGGGAGATTATGAGCAGTTCTTC.

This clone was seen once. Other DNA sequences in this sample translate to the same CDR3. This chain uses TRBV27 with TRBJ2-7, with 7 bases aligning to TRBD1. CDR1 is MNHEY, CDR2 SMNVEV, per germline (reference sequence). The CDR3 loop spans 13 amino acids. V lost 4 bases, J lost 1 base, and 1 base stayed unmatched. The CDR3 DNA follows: TGTGCCAGCAGTTGGACAGGTTCCTACGAGCAGTACTTC. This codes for CASSWTGSYEQYF.

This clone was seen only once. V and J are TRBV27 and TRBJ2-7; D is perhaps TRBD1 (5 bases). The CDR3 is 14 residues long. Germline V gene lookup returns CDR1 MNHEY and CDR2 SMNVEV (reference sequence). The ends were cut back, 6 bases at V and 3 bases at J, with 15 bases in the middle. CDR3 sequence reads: CASSLTGPLYEQYF. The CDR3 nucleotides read TGTGCCAGCAGCTTAACAGGACCCCTCTACGAGCAGTACTTC.

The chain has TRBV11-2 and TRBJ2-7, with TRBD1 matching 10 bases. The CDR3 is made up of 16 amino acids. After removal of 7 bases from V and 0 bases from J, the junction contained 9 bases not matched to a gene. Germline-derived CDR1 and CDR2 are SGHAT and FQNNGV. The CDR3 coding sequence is TGTGCCAGCACCCTTACCGGGACAGGGGTCTCCTACGAGCAGTACTTC. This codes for CASTLTGTGVSYEQYF.

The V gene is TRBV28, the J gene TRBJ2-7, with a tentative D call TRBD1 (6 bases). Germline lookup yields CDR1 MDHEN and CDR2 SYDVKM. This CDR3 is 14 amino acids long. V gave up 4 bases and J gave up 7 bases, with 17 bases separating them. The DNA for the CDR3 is TGTGCCAGCAGTTCCGGGACACCTTTGGAAGAGCAGTACTTC. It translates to CASSSGTPLEEQYF.

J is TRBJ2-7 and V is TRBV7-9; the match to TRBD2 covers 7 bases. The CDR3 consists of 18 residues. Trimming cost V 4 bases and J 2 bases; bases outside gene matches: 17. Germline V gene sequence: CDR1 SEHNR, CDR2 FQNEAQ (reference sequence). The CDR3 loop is CASSSLLGGTNTAYEQYF. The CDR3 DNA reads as TGTGCCAGCAGCTCCTTACTGGGGGGGACCAACACCGCCTACGAGCAGTACTTC.

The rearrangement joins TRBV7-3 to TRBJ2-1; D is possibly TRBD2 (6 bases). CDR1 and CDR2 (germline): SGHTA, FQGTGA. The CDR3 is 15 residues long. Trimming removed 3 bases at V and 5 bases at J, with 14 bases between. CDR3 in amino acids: CASSLDYVVDNEQFF. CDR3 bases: TGTGCCAGCAGCTTGGACTATGTGGTGGACAATGAGCAGTTCTTC.

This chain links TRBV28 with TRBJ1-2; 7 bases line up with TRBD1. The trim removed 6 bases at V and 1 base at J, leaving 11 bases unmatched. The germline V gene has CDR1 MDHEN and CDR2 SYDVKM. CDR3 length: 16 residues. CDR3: CASSLTGNLRNYGYTF. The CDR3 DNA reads TGTGCCAGCAGCCTGACAGGGAACCTCCGTAACTATGGCTACACCTTC.

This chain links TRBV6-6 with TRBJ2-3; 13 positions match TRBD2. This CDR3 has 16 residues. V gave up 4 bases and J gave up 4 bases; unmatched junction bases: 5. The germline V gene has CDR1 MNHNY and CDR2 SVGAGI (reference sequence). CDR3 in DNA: TGTGCCAGCAGTTCACTAGCGGGAGGGACTGCAGATACGCAGTATTTT. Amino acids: CASSSLAGGTADTQYF.

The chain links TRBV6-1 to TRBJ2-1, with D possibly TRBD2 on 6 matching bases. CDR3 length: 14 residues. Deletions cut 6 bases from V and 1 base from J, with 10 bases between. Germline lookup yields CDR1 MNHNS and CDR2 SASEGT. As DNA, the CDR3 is TGTGCCAGCAGGAGGGAGGATTCCTACAATGAGCAGTTCTTC. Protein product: CASRREDSYNEQFF.

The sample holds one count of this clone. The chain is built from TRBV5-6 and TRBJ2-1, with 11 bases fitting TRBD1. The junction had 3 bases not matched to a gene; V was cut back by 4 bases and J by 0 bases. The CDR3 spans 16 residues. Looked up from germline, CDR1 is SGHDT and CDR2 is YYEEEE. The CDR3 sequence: CASSLGTGGSYNEQFF. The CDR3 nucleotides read TGTGCCAGCAGCCTCGGGACAGGGGGCTCCTACAATGAGCAGTTCTTC.

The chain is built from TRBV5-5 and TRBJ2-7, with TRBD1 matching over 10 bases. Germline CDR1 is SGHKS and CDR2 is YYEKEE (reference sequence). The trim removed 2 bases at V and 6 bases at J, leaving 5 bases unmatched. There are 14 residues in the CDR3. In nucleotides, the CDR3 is TGTGCCAGCAGCTTCGGGACAGGGGCAACCGAGCAGTACTTC. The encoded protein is CASSFGTGATEQYF.

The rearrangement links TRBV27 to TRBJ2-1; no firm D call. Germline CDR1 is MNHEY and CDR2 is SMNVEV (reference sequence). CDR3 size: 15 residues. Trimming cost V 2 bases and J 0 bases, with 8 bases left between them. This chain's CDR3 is CASSLDPGSYNEQFF. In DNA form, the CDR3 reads TGTGCCAGCAGTTTAGATCCAGGCTCCTACAATGAGCAGTTCTTC.

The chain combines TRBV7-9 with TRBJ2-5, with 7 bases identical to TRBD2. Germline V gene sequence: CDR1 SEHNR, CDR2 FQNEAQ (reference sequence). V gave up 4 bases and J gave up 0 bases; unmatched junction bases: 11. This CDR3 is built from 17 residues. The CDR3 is CASSSDRLAGDQETQYF. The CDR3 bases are TGTGCCAGCAGCTCCGACCGACTAGCTGGGGACCAAGAGACCCAGTACTTC.